These 3 T cell receptor beta chains originate from one sample sequenced in a study of T cells after yellow fever vaccination. MiXCR, applied by TCRdb to the 5' RACE reads, yields one record per CDR3 protein. Among around 340,000 distinct CDR3 sequences listed, 8.5% to 10% were seen once. The sequencing here drew on PBMCs, taken on the day of the first yellow fever vaccination. These receptors originate from a man aged 18 to 29 who received the YFV17D yellow fever vaccine.

This clonotype was counted between two and nine times. V usage is TRBV5-1 and J usage is TRBJ2-3; D is undetermined. Trimming pared 9 bases from V and 0 bases from J, leaving 17 bases between. There are 15 residues in the CDR3. Germline loops: CDR1 SGHRS, CDR2 YFSETQ. The CDR3 sequence: CATSSVSASTDTQYF. The DNA of the CDR3 is TGCGCCACCTCGTCGGTGTCGGCTAGCACAGATACGCAGTATTTT.

The J gene is TRBJ1-1, the V gene TRBV4-1; D call uncertain. Trimming removed 3 bases at V and 0 bases at J, with 2 bases between. Looked up from germline, CDR1 is MGHRA and CDR2 is YSYEKL. This CDR3 has 12 residues. CDR3 sequence (DNA): TGCGCCAGCAGCCACCTGAACACTGAAGCTTTCTTT. This encodes CASSHLNTEAFF.

The chain is built from TRBV12-3 or TRBV12-4 and TRBJ2-1; a weak D match, TRBD1 (6 bases). The CDR3 has 13 residues. V lost 5 bases, J lost 3 bases, and 8 bases lay in between. CDR3 loop: CASSRGYYNEQFF. The DNA of the CDR3 is TGTGCCAGCAGTAGGGGGTACTACAATGAGCAGTTCTTC.